A single sample gave rise to the 11 T cell receptor beta chains below, sequenced in a study of blood T cell repertoires in COVID-19. The assay was immunoSEQ multiplex PCR, and TCRdb's table has in-frame clones only and misses some. This sample has a few hundred thousand clones; about 85% occur once, and the top ten carry roughly 0.94%. The sequenced material came from peripheral blood. Every receptor here comes from a human donor with COVID-19, enrolled during active disease. The donor label of this sample is uncertain.

Only a few counts were recorded for this clone. J is TRBJ2-2 and V is TRBV19, with 11 bases lining up with TRBD2. The junction had 11 bases not matched to a gene; V was cut back by 3 bases and J by 5 bases. The length of the CDR3 is 18 residues. Per germline, CDR1 LNHDA and CDR2 SQIVND (reference sequence). CDR3 nucleotides: TGTGCCAGTAGTATCAGGGGGACTAGCGGCCGAAAAACCGGGGAGCTGTTTTTT. Translation: CASSIRGTSGRKTGELFF.

For this clone: At the DNA level, this CDR3 is encoded by other sequences in the same sample as well. V usage is TRBV28 and J usage is TRBJ1-2; D is unresolved. CDR3 length: 14 amino acids. V was shortened by 1 base and J by 2 bases, with 8 bases between the two germline ends. Germline V gene data show CDR1 as MDHEN and CDR2 as SYDVKM. The chain's CDR3 is CASSLFAGNYGYTF. As DNA, the CDR3 is TGTGCCAGCAGTTTATTTGCGGGAAACTATGGCTACACCTTC.

This clone has more than one count but fewer than ten. CDR3 DNA sequence: TGTGCCAGCAGTTACTCCCCCCCCGGGACAGGGGCCACTGAAGCTTTCTTT. This sequence encodes CASSYSPPGTGATEAFF. The chain is built from TRBV6-2 or TRBV6-3 and TRBJ1-1, with 10 bases fitting TRBD1. The junction had 8 bases not matched to a gene; V was cut back by 0 bases and J by 4 bases. CDR1 is MNHEY, CDR2 SVGEGT, per germline. This CDR3 is built from 17 residues.

This rearrangement joins TRBV7-8 to TRBJ1-4; perhaps TRBD1 as D (5 bases). Germline CDR1 and CDR2: SGHVS and FQNEAQ. V was pared by 5 bases and J by 5 bases, with 18 bases between. This CDR3 contains 16 residues. The CDR3 bases are TGTGCCAGCAGCGAAGCCGCGATAGGGGAAAATGAAAAACTGTTTTTT. Translating it yields CASSEAAIGENEKLFF.

The gene calls are TRBV18 and TRBJ1-2; tentative D call: TRBD1 (5 bases). CDR1 is KGHSH, CDR2 LQKENI, per germline. Trimming stripped 5 bases from V and 3 bases from J, with 16 bases between. This CDR3 has 15 amino acids. CDR3 DNA: TGTGCCAGCTCAAAGCGGGAGGGGAGTGACTATGGCTACACCTTC. The encoded protein is CASSKREGSDYGYTF.

V and J are TRBV19 and TRBJ2-2, with D perhaps TRBD2 (6 bases). The V gene's germline CDR1 is LNHDA and CDR2 SQIVND (reference sequence). Between the trimmed V and J ends, which lost 7 bases and 0 bases, there was a span of 24 bases. The CDR3 runs 19 residues. The CDR3 DNA follows: TGTGCCAGTAAAGGTCTAGGTCGGGGGTGGGAGGCGAACACCGGGGAGCTGTTTTTT. It yields the protein CASKGLGRGWEANTGELFF.

The V call is TRBV5-4, the J call TRBJ2-3; 8 positions match TRBD2. The CDR3 has 13 amino acids. Looked up from germline, CDR1 is SGHNT and CDR2 is YYREEE (reference sequence). With 5 bases clipped from V and 4 bases from J, the junction kept 3 bases outside the gene matches. CDR3 nucleotides: TGTGCCAGCAGGCCTAGCGGGTCAGATACGCAGTATTTT. Encoded protein: CASRPSGSDTQYF. The variable domain in full, completed from reference TRBV5-4 and TRBJ2-3, reads ETGVTQSPTHLIKTRGQQVTLRCSSQSGHNTVSWYQQALGQGPQFIFQYYREEENGRGNFPPRFSGLQFPNYSSELNVNALELDDSALYLCASRPSGSDTQYFGPGTRLTVL.

The V call is TRBV9, the J call TRBJ2-5; 10 bases match TRBD2. Germline assignment: CDR1 SGDLS and CDR2 YYNGEE. J gave up 7 bases and V 4 bases, and 7 bases lay outside the gene matches. The length of the CDR3 is 14 residues. CDR3 DNA sequence: TGTGCCAGCAGCTCTAGCGGGAGTGATGTGACCCAGTACTTC. This translates into CASSSSGSDVTQYF. Variable domain in full (rest from reference TRBV9 and TRBJ2-5): DSGVTQTPKHLITATGQRVTLRCSPRSGDLSVYWYQQSLDQGLQFLIQYYNGEERAKGNILERFSAQQFPDLHSELNLSSLELGDSALYFCASSSSGSDVTQYFGPGTRLLVL.

V is TRBV28 and J is TRBJ1-4; TRBD1 is a possible D gene (5 bases). The CDR3 length is 13 residues. V was pared by 6 bases and J by 7 bases, with 12 bases between. From germline, CDR1 is MDHEN and CDR2 SYDVKM. CDR3 nucleotide sequence: TGTGCCAGCAGAACCGGGGGGGGTGAAAAACTGTTTTTT. It specifies CASRTGGGEKLFF.

The genes are TRBV5-4 and TRBJ2-1; TRBD2 matches at 8 bases. CDR3 length: 14 amino acids. With 4 bases clipped from V and 7 bases from J, the junction kept 7 bases outside the gene matches. Germline V lookup: CDR1 SGHNT, CDR2 YYREEE (reference sequence). This CDR3 reads CASSNRGRLNEQFF. CDR3 bases: TGTGCCAGCAGCAACCGCGGGAGGCTTAATGAGCAGTTCTTC.

This clone was seen once. The chain has TRBV5-4 and TRBJ1-6; 11 positions match TRBD1. The J segment lost 9 bases and the V segment lost 4 bases, leaving 3 bases of the junction unmatched. The CDR3 is made up of 14 amino acids. Germline V gene data show CDR1 as SGHNT and CDR2 as YYREEE (reference sequence). The chain's CDR3 is CASSGDRGSSPLHF. CDR3 DNA: TGTGCCAGCAGCGGGGACAGGGGGAGTTCACCCCTCCACTTT.